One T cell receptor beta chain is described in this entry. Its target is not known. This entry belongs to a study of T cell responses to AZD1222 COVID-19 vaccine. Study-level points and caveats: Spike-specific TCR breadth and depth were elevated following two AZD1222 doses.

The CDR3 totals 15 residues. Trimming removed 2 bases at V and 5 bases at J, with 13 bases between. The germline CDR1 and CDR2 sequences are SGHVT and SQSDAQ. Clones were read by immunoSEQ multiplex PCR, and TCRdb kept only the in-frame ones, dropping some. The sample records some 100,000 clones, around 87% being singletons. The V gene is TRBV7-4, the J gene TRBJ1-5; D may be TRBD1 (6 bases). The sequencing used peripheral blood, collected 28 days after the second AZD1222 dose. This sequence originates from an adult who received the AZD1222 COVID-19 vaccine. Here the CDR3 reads CASSLQGGTDQPQHF. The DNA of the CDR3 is TGTGCCAGCAGCTTACAAGGGGGGACCGATCAGCCCCAGCATTTT.